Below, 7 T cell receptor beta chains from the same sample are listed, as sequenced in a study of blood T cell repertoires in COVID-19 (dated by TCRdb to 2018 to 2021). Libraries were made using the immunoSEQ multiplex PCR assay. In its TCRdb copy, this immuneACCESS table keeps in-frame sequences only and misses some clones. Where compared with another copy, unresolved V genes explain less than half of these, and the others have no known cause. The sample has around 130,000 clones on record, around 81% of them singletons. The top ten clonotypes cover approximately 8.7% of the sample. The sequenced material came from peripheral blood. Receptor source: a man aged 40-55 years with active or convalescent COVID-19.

As DNA, the CDR3 is TGTGCCAGCTCACAGGATTCGACAGGTCCCTCTGGAAACACCATATATTTT. Residues: CASSQDSTGPSGNTIYF. The chain links TRBV18 to TRBJ1-3; maybe TRBD1 (6 bases). V was trimmed by 4 bases and J by 0 bases, leaving 16 bases between them. The CDR3 runs 17 residues. In germline, CDR1 is KGHSH, CDR2 LQKENI.

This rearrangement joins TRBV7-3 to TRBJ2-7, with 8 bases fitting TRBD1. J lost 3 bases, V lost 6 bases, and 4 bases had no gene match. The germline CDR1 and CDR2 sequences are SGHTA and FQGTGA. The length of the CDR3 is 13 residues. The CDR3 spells CASSIGQGYEQYF. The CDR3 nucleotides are TGTGCCAGCAGTATTGGACAGGGCTACGAGCAGTACTTC.

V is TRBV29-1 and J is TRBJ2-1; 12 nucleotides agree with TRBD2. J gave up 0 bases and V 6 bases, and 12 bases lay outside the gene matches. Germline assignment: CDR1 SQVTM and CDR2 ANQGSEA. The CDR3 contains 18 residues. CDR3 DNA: TGCAGCGTCATCGGACTAGCGGGGACAAGGAGCTCCTACAATGAGCAGTTCTTC. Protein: CSVIGLAGTRSSYNEQFF.

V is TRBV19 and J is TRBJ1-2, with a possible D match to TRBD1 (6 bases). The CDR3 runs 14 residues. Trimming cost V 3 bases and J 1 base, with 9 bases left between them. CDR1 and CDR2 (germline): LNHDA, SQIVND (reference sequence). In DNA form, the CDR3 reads TGTGCCAGTAGTATGGACAGACTTAACTATGGCTACACCTTC. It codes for CASSMDRLNYGYTF. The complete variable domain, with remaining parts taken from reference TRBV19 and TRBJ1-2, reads DGGITQSPKYLFRKEGQNVTLSCEQNLNHDAMYWYRQDPGQGLRLIYYSQIVNDFQKGDIAEGYSVSREKKESFPLTVTSAQKNPTAFYLCASSMDRLNYGYTFGSGTRLTVV.

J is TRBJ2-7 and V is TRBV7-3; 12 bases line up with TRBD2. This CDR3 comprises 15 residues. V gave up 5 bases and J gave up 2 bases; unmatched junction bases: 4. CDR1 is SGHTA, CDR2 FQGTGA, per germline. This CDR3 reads CASSPGLAGPYEQYF. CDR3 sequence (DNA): TGTGCCAGCAGCCCCGGACTAGCGGGGCCCTACGAGCAGTACTTC.

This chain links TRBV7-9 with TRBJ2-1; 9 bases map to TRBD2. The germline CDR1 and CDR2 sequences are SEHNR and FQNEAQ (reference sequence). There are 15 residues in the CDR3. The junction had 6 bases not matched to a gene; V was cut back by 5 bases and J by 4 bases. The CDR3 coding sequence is TGTGCCAGCAGCAATCTAGCGGGGTCATACAATGAGCAGTTCTTC. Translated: CASSNLAGSYNEQFF.

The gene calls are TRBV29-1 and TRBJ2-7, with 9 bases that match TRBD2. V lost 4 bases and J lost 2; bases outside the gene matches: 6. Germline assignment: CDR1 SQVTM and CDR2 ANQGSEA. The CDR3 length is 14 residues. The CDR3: CSVVERGDAYEQYF. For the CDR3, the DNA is TGCAGCGTTGTCGAGCGGGGGGACGCCTACGAGCAGTACTTC.